This T cell receptor beta chain derives from a study of control samples from healthy donors and cancer patients. Sequencing used immunoSEQ multiplex PCR; TCRdb keeps in-frame clones, though not all of them. The sample shows around 130,000 clones, around 92% of them seen only once. This clone was counted a single time. Germline CDR1 is MNHEY and CDR2 is SVGAGI. The CDR3 covers 14 residues. V lost 4 bases to trimming and J lost 4 bases; unmatched junction nucleotides: 3. The receptor was isolated from a man aged 50-60 years in good health. The V gene is TRBV6-5, the J gene TRBJ2-5; 10 positions match TRBD2. The material sequenced was blood. The CDR3 DNA sequence: TGTGCCAGCAGTTCTGGACTAGCGGCAGAGACCCAGTACTTC. Translation gives CASSSGLAAETQYF.